Presented here are 24 T cell receptor beta chains from one specimen sequenced in a study of shared T cell receptors in the human thymus. Sequencing was performed with immunoSEQ multiplex PCR; in TCRdb, only in-frame clones are kept and a portion is missing. The table lists around 340,000 clones, 95% of them singletons. The specimen sequenced was thymocytes. The receptors stem from a human donor.

V is TRBV15 and J is TRBJ1-2; 9 bases are a match to TRBD1. This CDR3 comprises 14 residues. Per the germline V gene, CDR1 is LNHNV and CDR2 is YYDKDF (reference sequence). The ends lost 4 bases at V and 5 bases at J; junction bases unmatched: 5. The CDR3 sequence: CATSNRDRAYGYTF. The CDR3 coding sequence is TGTGCCACCAGCAACCGGGACAGGGCGTATGGCTACACCTTC.

The chain couples TRBV14 to TRBJ1-2; no definite D call. V was trimmed by 0 bases and J by 1 base, leaving 9 bases between them. The CDR3 is 15 amino acids. Germline V gene sequence: CDR1 SGHDN, CDR2 FVKESK. CDR3 sequence: CASSQEGWHNYGYTF. As DNA, the CDR3 is TGTGCCAGCAGCCAAGAGGGTTGGCATAACTATGGCTACACCTTC.

The chain's CDR3 is CASSPTSGKDEQYF. DNA for the CDR3: TGTGCCAGCAGCCCGACTAGCGGGAAAGACGAGCAGTACTTC. This chain links TRBV4-2 with TRBJ2-7; 11 bases are shared with TRBD2. This CDR3 has 14 amino acids. The junction had 4 bases not matched to a gene; V was cut back by 4 bases and J by 5 bases. The germline CDR1 and CDR2 sequences are LGHNA and YNFKEQ.

This clone was seen only once. The chain recombines TRBV28 with TRBJ2-2; 8 bases align to TRBD1. V gave up 4 bases and J gave up 5 bases; unmatched junction bases: 18. This CDR3 spans 19 amino acids. Germline values: CDR1 MDHEN, CDR2 SYDVKM. CDR3 region: CASSYQGTGPEVKTGELFF. In nucleotides, the CDR3 is TGTGCCAGCAGTTATCAGGGGACAGGCCCCGAAGTTAAGACCGGGGAGCTGTTTTTT.

This sequence joins TRBV15 and TRBJ2-1; D is tentatively TRBD1 or TRBD2 (5 bases each). This CDR3 is 16 amino acids long. V lost 0 bases and J lost 0, with 9 bases in between. CDR1 is LNHNV, CDR2 YYDKDF, per germline (reference sequence). This chain's CDR3 is CATSREGPRSYNEQFF. CDR3 DNA sequence: TGTGCCACCAGCAGAGAGGGACCGCGCTCCTACAATGAGCAGTTCTTC. Looking up the rest from reference TRBV15 and TRBJ2-1 gives the full variable domain: DAMVIQNPRYQVTQFGKPVTLSCSQTLNHNVMYWYQQKSSQAPKLLFHYYDKDFNNEADTPDNFQSRRPNTSFCFLDIRSPGLGDTAMYLCATSREGPRSYNEQFFGPGTRLTVL.

This clone appeared once. A junction boundary mismatches the germline segment, possibly from a read error. The chain combines TRBV7-8 with TRBJ2-3, with D uncertain. The CDR3 sequence is 12 residues long. Germline loops: CDR1 SGHVS, CDR2 FQNEAQ. The CDR3 here is CASSKDTNTQYF. CDR3 bases: TGTGCCAGCAGCAAAGACACAAATACGCAGTATTTT.

This chain links TRBV21-1 with TRBJ1-1; the table's D call of TRBD1 was not tested on the DNA. TRBV21-1 is designated a pseudogene. The CDR3 runs to 15 residues. The CDR3 loop is CASSKRRGRVPEAFF. The CDR3, as DNA: TGTGCCAGCAGCAAAAGAAGGGGGCGGGTCCCCGAAGCTTTCTTT.

V gene TRBV19 combines with J gene TRBJ1-5; D perhaps matches TRBD1 (5 bases). Trimming took off 2 bases at V and 6 bases at J, with 11 bases between the two ends. Germline-derived CDR1 and CDR2 are LNHDA and SQIVND (reference sequence). This CDR3 is 14 amino acids long. The CDR3 is CASSILGLGQPQHF. CDR3 coding DNA: TGTGCCAGTAGTATATTGGGACTGGGTCAGCCCCAGCATTTT.

In its sample, this clone was seen a few times. The rearrangement joins TRBV19 to TRBJ1-2; D may be TRBD1 (6 bases). V lost 4 bases, J lost 6 bases, and 18 bases lay in between. In germline, CDR1 is LNHDA, CDR2 SQIVND (reference sequence). The CDR3 spans 15 residues. The CDR3 nucleotides are TGTGCCAGTAGTAACGGGAGTCAGGGGTATCATGGCTACACCTTC. It codes for CASSNGSQGYHGYTF.

This sequence joins TRBV27 and TRBJ2-2, with D hard to call. Trimming cost V 6 bases and J 7 bases, with 15 bases left between them. The CDR3 runs to 14 residues. Germline CDR1 and CDR2: MNHEY and SMNVEV (reference sequence). The CDR3 nucleotides are TGTGCCAGCAGATTAGACCAACGGATCGGGGAGCTGTTTTTT. Translating gives CASRLDQRIGELFF.

The chain carries TRBV10-1 and TRBJ2-6; 8 bases align to TRBD2. The V and J ends lost 3 bases and 1 base, in that order; junction bases with no gene match: 8. CDR1 is WNHNN and CDR2 is SYGVQD in the germline V gene (reference sequence). The CDR3 totals 18 residues. Here the CDR3 reads CASSDLKRENSGANVLTF. CDR3 nucleotides: TGCGCCAGCAGTGATTTAAAGCGGGAGAATTCTGGGGCCAACGTCCTGACTTTC.

The chain carries TRBV28 and TRBJ2-2, with D possibly being TRBD2 (6 bases). The V gene lost 6 bases and the J gene lost 6 bases, with 32 bases spanning the gap. Germline V gene lookup returns CDR1 MDHEN and CDR2 SYDVKM. The CDR3 is made up of 20 amino acids. The CDR3 is CASRYVRDSPLVIDAGELFF. The DNA of the CDR3 is TGTGCCAGCAGATACGTACGGGACTCCCCCCTCGTGATTGACGCCGGGGAGCTGTTTTTT. Full variable domain (outside the CDR3, taken from reference TRBV28 and TRBJ2-2): DVKVTQSSRYLVKRTGEKVFLECVQDMDHENMFWYRQDPGLGLRLIYFSYDVKMKEKGDIPEGYSVSREKKERFSLILESASTNQTSMYLCASRYVRDSPLVIDAGELFFGEGSRLTVL.

CDR3 DNA sequence: TGTGCCAGCAGCGTAGGGGGCAGAAACATTCAGTACTTC. Protein sequence: CASSVGGRNIQYF. The chain has TRBV9 and TRBJ2-4, with a possible D match to TRBD1 (5 bases). The CDR3 is 13 residues long. CDR1 is SGDLS, CDR2 YYNGEE, per germline. V lost 0 bases, J lost 6 bases, and 7 bases lay in between.

This chain joins TRBV11-2 and TRBJ2-1, with 10 bases identical to TRBD2. Germline trimming cut 0 bases from V and 0 bases from J; bases unmatched to any gene: 5. The germline gives CDR1 SGHAT, CDR2 FQNNGV. The CDR3 totals 18 residues. The CDR3 coding sequence is TGTGCCAGCAGCTTAGAACTAGCGGGACGCAACTCCTACAATGAGCAGTTCTTC. As protein: CASSLELAGRNSYNEQFF.

The rearrangement links TRBV5-8 to TRBJ2-1; maybe TRBD1 (6 bases). CDR3 length: 15 residues. V gave up 0 bases and J gave up 0 bases, with 7 bases separating them. Germline V lookup: CDR1 SGHTS, CDR2 YDEGEE. The CDR3 DNA reads as TGTGCCAGCAGCTTGGAGGGGGACTCCTACAATGAGCAGTTCTTC. Encoded protein: CASSLEGDSYNEQFF. The complete variable domain, with remaining parts taken from reference TRBV5-8 and TRBJ2-1, reads EAGVTQSPTHLIKTRGQQATLRCSPISGHTSVYWYQQALGLGLQFLLWYDEGEERNRGNFPPRFSGRQFPNYSSELNVNALELEDSALYLCASSLEGDSYNEQFFGPGTRLTVL.

This sequence joins TRBV7-9 and TRBJ2-1; 9 positions match TRBD2. Germline V lookup: CDR1 SEHNR, CDR2 FQNEAQ (reference sequence). The CDR3 sequence is 16 residues long. V gave up 4 bases and J gave up 7 bases; unmatched junction bases: 11. CDR3 sequence: CASSSREGQPRNEQFF. CDR3 DNA sequence: TGTGCCAGCAGCTCGCGGGAGGGACAGCCGAGGAATGAGCAGTTCTTC.

The chain employs TRBV6-1 and TRBJ1-5; D ambiguous. Trimming took off 7 bases at V and 7 bases at J, with 11 bases between the two ends. The germline V gene encodes CDR1 MNHNS and CDR2 SASEGT. CDR3 size: 12 residues. CDR3 residues: CASKDQVQPQHF. CDR3 nucleotides: TGTGCCAGCAAGGACCAGGTGCAGCCCCAGCATTTT.

This chain connects TRBV5-1 to TRBJ2-2; the D gene is possibly TRBD1 (7 bases). This CDR3 spans 18 amino acids. Germline loops: CDR1 SGHRS, CDR2 YFSETQ. The germline V and J ends were trimmed by 4 bases and 1 base, with 20 bases remaining between them. CDR3 in amino acids: CASSAGPDRIENTGELFF. The CDR3 nucleotides are TGCGCCAGCAGCGCGGGGCCGGACAGGATTGAGAACACCGGGGAGCTGTTTTTT.

This chain connects TRBV27 to TRBJ1-5, with D perhaps TRBD1 (5 bases). Per germline, CDR1 MNHEY and CDR2 SMNVEV (reference sequence). This CDR3 region has 16 residues. With 1 base removed from V and 6 bases from J, the gap between germline ends came to 16 bases. The CDR3 coding sequence is TGTGCCAGCAGTTTATATGCAGGGCCCTGGGGTCAGCCCCAGCATTTT. Protein: CASSLYAGPWGQPQHF.

The chain employs TRBV13 and TRBJ1-5; D uncertain. Between the trimmed V and J ends, which lost 2 bases and 6 bases, there was a span of 17 bases. The CDR3 sequence is 16 residues long. The germline CDR1 and CDR2 sequences are PRHDT and FYEKMQ (reference sequence). Here the CDR3 DNA reads TGTGCCAGCAGCTTAAGCCGGAAGGGAAGAGGTCAGCCCCAGCATTTT. This translates into CASSLSRKGRGQPQHF.

This chain uses TRBV5-1 with TRBJ2-7; D may match TRBD1 or TRBD2 (5 bases each). This CDR3 is built from 13 residues. CDR1 and CDR2 from the germline V gene are SGHRS and YFSETQ. The germline V and J ends were trimmed by 5 bases and 2 bases, with 11 bases remaining between them. CDR3: CASSQGAAYEQYF. As DNA, the CDR3 is TGCGCCAGCAGTCAGGGAGCGGCCTACGAGCAGTACTTC.

The chain joins TRBV4-3 to TRBJ2-1, with TRBD1 identical over 8 bases. Germline V gene sequence: CDR1 LGHNA, CDR2 YSLEER. The CDR3 contains 15 residues. The ends lost 2 bases at V and 5 bases at J; junction bases unmatched: 5. CDR3 residues: CASSQSRGPNNEQFF. The CDR3 DNA reads TGCGCCAGCAGCCAAAGCAGGGGGCCGAACAATGAGCAGTTCTTC.

The chain carries TRBV28 and TRBJ1-2; D is unresolved. Trimming took off 2 bases at V and 1 base at J, with 11 bases between the two ends. The CDR3 loop spans 15 amino acids. CDR1 is MDHEN and CDR2 is SYDVKM in the germline V gene. CDR3 region: CASSLKGPFNYGYTF. The CDR3 DNA is TGTGCCAGCAGTTTAAAGGGCCCCTTTAACTATGGCTACACCTTC.

J is TRBJ1-2 and V is TRBV29-1, with no clear D. This CDR3 contains 11 residues. Trimming left V 3 bases short and J 10 bases short, with 12 bases between. Germline V lookup: CDR1 SQVTM, CDR2 ANQGSEA. CDR3 coding DNA: TGCAGCGTTGAGCCCCAGGCGTCCTACACCTTC. It encodes CSVEPQASYTF.